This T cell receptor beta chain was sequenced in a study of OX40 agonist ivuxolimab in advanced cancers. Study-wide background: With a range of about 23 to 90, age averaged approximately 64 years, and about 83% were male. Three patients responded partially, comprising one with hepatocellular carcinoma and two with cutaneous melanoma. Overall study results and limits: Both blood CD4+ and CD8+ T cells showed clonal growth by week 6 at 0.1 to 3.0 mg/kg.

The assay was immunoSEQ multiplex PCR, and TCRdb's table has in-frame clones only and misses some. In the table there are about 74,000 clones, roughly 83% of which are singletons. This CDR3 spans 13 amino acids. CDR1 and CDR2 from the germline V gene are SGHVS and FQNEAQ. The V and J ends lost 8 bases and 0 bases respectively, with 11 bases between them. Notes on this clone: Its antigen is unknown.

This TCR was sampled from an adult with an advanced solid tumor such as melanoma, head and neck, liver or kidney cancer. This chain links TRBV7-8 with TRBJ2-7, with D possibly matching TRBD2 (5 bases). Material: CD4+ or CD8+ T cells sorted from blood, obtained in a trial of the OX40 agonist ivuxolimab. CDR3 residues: CASGGLRSYEQYF. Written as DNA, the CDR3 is TGTGCCAGCGGCGGACTCCGCTCCTACGAGCAGTACTTC.